This passage covers 20 T cell receptor beta chains from one sample sequenced in a study of Tregs in tolerant kidney transplant recipients (dated by TCRdb to the late 2010s). Interpreted using the paper, the time point label stands for: blood sample drawn before combined kidney and bone marrow transplant. Libraries were made using the immunoSEQ multiplex PCR assay. TCRdb holds this immuneACCESS table with in-frame rearrangements only. Some clones are missing; in checked studies, unresolved V genes explain under half, and the rest has no known cause. This sample is represented by 60,000 to 95,000 clones; more than 95% of them were singletons. The ten largest clonotypes hold approximately 0.56% of the sample. Sequenced material: CD4+ T cells from blood, taken before the transplant. All receptors come from a human donor who received a combined kidney and bone marrow transplant.

This clone was recorded once. This chain connects TRBV25-1 to TRBJ2-3; 11 nucleotides align to TRBD2. This CDR3 is built from 13 residues. Germline V gives CDR1 MGHDK, CDR2 SYGVNS. The DNA for the CDR3 is TGTGCGACCCTAGCGGGAGGTACAGATACGCAGTATTTT. Translated, it gives CATLAGGTDTQYF.

The chain combines TRBV11-2 with TRBJ2-1; TRBD2 matches at 12 bases. The trim removed 5 bases at V and 8 bases at J, leaving 7 bases unmatched. The CDR3 totals 15 residues. Germline V lookup: CDR1 SGHAT, CDR2 FQNNGV. CDR3 DNA: TGTGCCAGCAGCCAACGACTAGCGGGAGTTGATGAGCAGTTCTTC. Amino acids: CASSQRLAGVDEQFF.

The chain links TRBV19 to TRBJ1-5; 8 nucleotides line up with TRBD1. CDR1 and CDR2 (germline): LNHDA, SQIVND (reference sequence). Trimming cost V 6 bases and J 2 bases; bases outside gene matches: 12. The CDR3 sequence is 17 residues long. CDR3 residues: CASSSQDRDFRNQPQHF. The CDR3 nucleotides are TGTGCCAGTAGCTCTCAGGACAGGGATTTTCGCAATCAGCCCCAGCATTTT.

This chain joins TRBV9 and TRBJ2-1; the match to TRBD2 covers 10 bases. Germline values: CDR1 SGDLS, CDR2 YYNGEE. Trimming took 3 bases from V and 7 from J; bases not matched to a gene: 7. This CDR3 comprises 15 residues. CDR3 in amino acids: CASSGTPSGGNEQFF. As DNA, the CDR3 is TGTGCCAGCAGCGGAACTCCTAGCGGGGGAAATGAGCAGTTCTTC.

This clone is a singleton in its sample. The rearrangement links TRBV19 to TRBJ2-5; 7 bases map to TRBD1. Germline CDR1 reads LNHDA; CDR2 reads SQIVND (reference sequence). Trimming at V came to 6 bases and at J to 2 bases, leaving 6 bases not matched to a gene. The CDR3 consists of 14 residues. The CDR3 sequence: CASSLGTAQETQYF. CDR3 in DNA: TGTGCCAGTAGCCTCGGGACAGCACAAGAGACCCAGTACTTC.

V and J are TRBV25-1 and TRBJ1-2; TRBD1 aligns across 10 bases. The CDR3 is made up of 15 amino acids. CDR1 and CDR2 (germline): MGHDK, SYGVNS. V lost 3 bases and J lost 9; bases outside the gene matches: 10. The DNA of the CDR3 is TGTGCCAGCAGTGACCCATCCGGGACAGGGGATTGCTACACCTTC. It encodes CASSDPSGTGDCYTF.

Worth noting for this clone: Different DNA sequences within this sample yield the same CDR3. The chain joins TRBV30 to TRBJ1-5; the match to TRBD1 covers 7 bases. The CDR3 sequence is 13 residues long. CDR1 is GTSNPN and CDR2 is SVGIG in the germline V gene (reference sequence). Trimming at V came to 0 bases and at J to 7 bases, leaving 3 bases not matched to a gene. CDR3 region: CAWSVQGVQPQHF. CDR3 bases: TGTGCCTGGAGTGTCCAGGGGGTCCAGCCCCAGCATTTT.

J is TRBJ2-5 and V is TRBV14, with D maybe TRBD1 (6 bases). V was clipped by 0 bases and J by 1 base, with 12 bases between them. The length of the CDR3 is 16 residues. Germline V gene sequence: CDR1 SGHDN, CDR2 FVKESK. The CDR3 sequence is CASSQDRDTAQETQYF. In DNA form, the CDR3 reads TGTGCCAGCAGCCAAGACCGGGACACAGCCCAAGAGACCCAGTACTTC.

This clone was found once. This chain connects TRBV2 to TRBJ1-5; a possible D gene is TRBD1 (5 bases). Trimming pared 4 bases from V and 4 bases from J, leaving 8 bases between. Germline loops: CDR1 SNHLY, CDR2 FYNNEI. The CDR3 totals 13 residues. CDR3 nucleotides: TGTGCCAGCAGTGTAGACAGAAATCAGCCCCAGCATTTT. Translating gives CASSVDRNQPQHF.

V and J are TRBV25-1 and TRBJ1-1; D is unclear. The CDR3 runs 11 residues. Germline V gene lookup returns CDR1 MGHDK and CDR2 SYGVNS. The V gene lost 6 bases and the J gene lost 4 bases, with 6 bases spanning the gap. The CDR3 sequence: CASSDSTEAFF. CDR3 DNA: TGTGCCAGCAGCGATAGCACTGAAGCTTTCTTT.

The CDR3, as DNA: TGTGCCACCACCCAGGTTCCTAGCACAGATACGCAGTATTTT. Protein sequence: CATTQVPSTDTQYF. This sequence joins TRBV6-5 and TRBJ2-3, with D uncertain. The CDR3 sequence is 14 residues long. Germline V lookup: CDR1 MNHEY, CDR2 SVGAGI. Trimming pared 10 bases from V and 0 bases from J, leaving 14 bases between.

This sequence joins TRBV10-3 and TRBJ1-1, with TRBD1 matching over 7 bases. The trim removed 10 bases at V and 0 bases at J, leaving 8 bases unmatched. This CDR3 contains 14 residues. From germline, CDR1 is ENHRY and CDR2 SYGVKD. Here the CDR3 reads CATGDRTMNTEAFF. CDR3 sequence (DNA): TGTGCCACTGGGGACAGAACCATGAACACTGAAGCTTTCTTT.

This chain joins TRBV19 and TRBJ2-1, with 7 bases matching TRBD2. From germline, CDR1 is LNHDA and CDR2 SQIVND (reference sequence). The CDR3 extends over 15 amino acids. V trimming: 6 bases; J trimming: 4 bases; junction bases outside the gene matches: 9. CDR3 sequence (DNA): TGTGCCAGTAGGCAACCGGGACTACCTTACAATGAGCAGTTCTTC. Its protein is CASRQPGLPYNEQFF.

The count of this clone is one. The chain recombines TRBV14 with TRBJ2-7; possibly TRBD1 for D (6 bases). This CDR3 region has 13 residues. The V gene's germline CDR1 is SGHDN and CDR2 FVKESK. Trimming took 6 bases from V and 5 from J, leaving 14 bases between them. Here the CDR3 DNA reads TGTGCCAGCAGTTTTATCAGGGGCCACGAGCAGTACTTC. Its translation is CASSFIRGHEQYF.

The chain recombines TRBV4-3 with TRBJ2-1; TRBD1 might be the D (6 bases). From germline, CDR1 is LGHNA and CDR2 YSLEER. V was cut by 0 bases and J by 2 bases, with 11 bases left in between. CDR3 length equals 16 residues. Here the CDR3 DNA reads TGCGCCAGCAGCCAAGATCCAGGACAGACCTACAATGAGCAGTTCTTC. Residues: CASSQDPGQTYNEQFF.

This clone was counted a single time. Other DNA sequences within the sample encode an identical CDR3. The V call is TRBV7-2, the J call TRBJ2-5, with D possibly being TRBD2 (5 bases). The germline CDR1 and CDR2 sequences are SGHTA and FQGNSA. The CDR3 runs to 13 residues. Trimming took 3 bases from V and 5 from J, leaving 10 bases between them. CDR3 nucleotides: TGTGCCAGCAGCTTCACCGGAGGCGAGACCCAGTACTTC. It yields the protein CASSFTGGETQYF. Full variable domain (rest looked up from reference TRBV7-2 and TRBJ2-5): GAGVSQSPSNKVTEKGKDVELRCDPISGHTALYWYRQSLGQGLEFLIYFQGNSAPDKSGLPSDRFSAERTGGSVSTLTIQRTQQEDSAVYLCASSFTGGETQYFGPGTRLLVL.

The V and J genes are TRBV7-2 and TRBJ1-5; perhaps TRBD1 as D (6 bases). V was trimmed by 3 bases and J by 7 bases, leaving 13 bases between them. The CDR3 spans 14 residues. Germline V CDR1 and CDR2: SGHTA, FQGNSA. The DNA of the CDR3 is TGTGCCAGCAGCTTCGGGGGGCTAGTCCAGCCCCAGCATTTT. Translation gives CASSFGGLVQPQHF.

The chain carries TRBV6-1 and TRBJ2-4; D may be TRBD2 (5 bases). This CDR3 has 14 residues. Trimming stripped 8 bases from V and 0 bases from J, with 11 bases between. CDR1 and CDR2 from the germline V gene are MNHNS and SASEGT. The chain's CDR3 is CASRRQLAKNIQYF. Written as DNA, the CDR3 is TGTGCCAGCCGGAGGCAACTAGCCAAAAACATTCAGTACTTC.

This clone was seen once. This sequence joins TRBV30 and TRBJ2-7; 7 bases map to TRBD1. V gave up 8 bases and J gave up 0 bases; unmatched junction bases: 10. Germline assignment: CDR1 GTSNPN and CDR2 SVGIG (reference sequence). This CDR3 is built from 14 residues. CDR3: CARGWGQSSYEQYF. The CDR3 DNA reads TGTGCCAGGGGCTGGGGACAGAGCTCCTACGAGCAGTACTTC.

This chain uses TRBV29-1 with TRBJ1-1, with D hard to call. The CDR3 is made up of 12 amino acids. From germline, CDR1 is SQVTM and CDR2 ANQGSEA. V was cut by 1 base and J by 1 base, with 4 bases left in between. The CDR3 DNA reads TGCAGCGTTGAAGGAGAGAACACTGAAGCTTTCTTT. This codes for CSVEGENTEAFF.